This T cell receptor beta chain was observed in a study of tumor and adjacent non-tumor tissue in lung cancer. General study results and limits: In normal lung, the top 100 clones were significantly more dominant than in tumor.

Comments on this clonotype: Antigen unknown. One end of the junction is discordant with germline, which a read error may explain.

This CDR3 has 15 residues. Germline CDR1 MNHEY, CDR2 SVGAGI. The library came from three nested PCR rounds adapted from ARM-PCR protocols. TCRdb passed the multiplex PCR reads through MiXCR, listing each CDR3 protein once. This table holds 84,000 or so distinct CDR3 sequences, about 66% found once. RNA was extracted from bulk tissue without any cell sorting. The V call is TRBV6-5, the J call TRBJ1-2; a possible D gene is TRBD1 (5 bases). The source is a man between 65 and 85 years old with non-small cell lung cancer. The specimen was lung tumor tissue. The CDR3 reads CASSSRDGRHRGCTF. CDR3 coding DNA: TGTGCCAGCAGCTCCCGGGACGGACGCCACCGTGGCTGCACCTTC.